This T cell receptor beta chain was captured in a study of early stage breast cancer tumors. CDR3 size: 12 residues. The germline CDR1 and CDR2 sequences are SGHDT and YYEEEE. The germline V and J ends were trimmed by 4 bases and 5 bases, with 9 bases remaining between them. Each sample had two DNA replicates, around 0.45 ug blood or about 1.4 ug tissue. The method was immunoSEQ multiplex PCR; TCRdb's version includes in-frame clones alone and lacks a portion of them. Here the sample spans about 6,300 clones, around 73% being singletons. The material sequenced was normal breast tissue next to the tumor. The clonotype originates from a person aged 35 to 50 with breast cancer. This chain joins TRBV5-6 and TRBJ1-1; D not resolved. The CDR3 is CASSKGGTEAFF. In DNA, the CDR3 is TGTGCCAGCAGCAAGGGTGGTACTGAAGCTTTCTTT.